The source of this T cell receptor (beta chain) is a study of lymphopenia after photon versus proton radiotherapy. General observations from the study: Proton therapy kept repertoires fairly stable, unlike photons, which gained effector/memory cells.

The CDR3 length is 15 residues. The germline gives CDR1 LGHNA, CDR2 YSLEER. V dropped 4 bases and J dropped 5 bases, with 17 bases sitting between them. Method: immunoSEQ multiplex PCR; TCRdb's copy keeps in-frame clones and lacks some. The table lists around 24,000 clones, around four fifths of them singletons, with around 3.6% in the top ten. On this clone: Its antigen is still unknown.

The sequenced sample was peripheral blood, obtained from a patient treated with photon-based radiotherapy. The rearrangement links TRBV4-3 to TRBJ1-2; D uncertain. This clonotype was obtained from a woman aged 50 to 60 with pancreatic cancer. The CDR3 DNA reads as TGCGCCAGCAGCCCCCAGCCAGCCGGGAGTTATGGCTACACCTTC. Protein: CASSPQPAGSYGYTF.